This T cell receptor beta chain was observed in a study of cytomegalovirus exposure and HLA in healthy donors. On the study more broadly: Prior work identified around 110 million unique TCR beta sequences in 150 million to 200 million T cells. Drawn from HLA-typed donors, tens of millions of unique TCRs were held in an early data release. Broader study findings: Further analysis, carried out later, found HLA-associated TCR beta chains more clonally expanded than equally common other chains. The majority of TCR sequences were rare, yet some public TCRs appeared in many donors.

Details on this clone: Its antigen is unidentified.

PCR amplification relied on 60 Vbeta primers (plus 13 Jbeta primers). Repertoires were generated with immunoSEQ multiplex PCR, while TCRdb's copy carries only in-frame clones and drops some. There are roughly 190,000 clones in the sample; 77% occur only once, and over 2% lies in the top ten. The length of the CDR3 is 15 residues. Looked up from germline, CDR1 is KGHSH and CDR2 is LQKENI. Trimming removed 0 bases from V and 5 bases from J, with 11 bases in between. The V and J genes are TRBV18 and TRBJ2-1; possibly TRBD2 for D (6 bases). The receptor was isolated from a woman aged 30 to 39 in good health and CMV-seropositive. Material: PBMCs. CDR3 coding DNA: TGTGCCAGCTCACCACCGTCGACTAGGGACAATGAGCAGTTCTTC. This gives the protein CASSPPSTRDNEQFF. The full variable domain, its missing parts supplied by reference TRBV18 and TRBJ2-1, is NAGVMQNPRHLVRRRGQEARLRCSPMKGHSHVYWYRQLPEEGLKFMVYLQKENIIDESGMPKERFSAEFPKEGPSILRIQQVVRGDSAAYFCASSPPSTRDNEQFFGPGTRLTVL.